Included here is one TCR beta chain sequence, with context. The target antigen is unknown. All TCR cDNA molecules were individually tagged with a unique molecular identifier. In TCRdb, the 5' RACE reads were re-called with MiXCR into one record per CDR3 protein. The sample lists 40,000 to 45,000 distinct CDR3 sequences, roughly 7% occurring once. The data derive from a study of spatial heterogeneity in lung cancer. Study background: Combinations of a unique TCR and a UMI were tallied in raw reads, and on average each appeared more than ten times.

The CDR3 runs to 14 residues. The V and J ends lost 5 bases and 3 bases respectively, with 12 bases between them. Whole-study results and caveats: Ubiquitous expanded tumor TCRs were seen in blood more at resection than at follow-up.

Time point described: sample taken at primary tumor resection. Sequencing of whole RNA from tumor, nontumor lung or frozen PBMC involved no sorting. The donor population consisted of some 67 patients with untreated, early-stage non-small cell lung cancer. The sample in question was PBMCs, obtained at surgery. The TCR sequence derives from a female donor with early-stage non-small cell lung cancer. The chain combines TRBV12-3 or TRBV12-4 with TRBJ2-3; D ambiguous. CDR3 sequence reads: CASSRTRRTDTQYF. The DNA of the CDR3 is TGTGCCAGCAGTCGGACGCGGCGAACAGATACGCAGTATTTT.